The present entry profiles one T cell receptor beta chain with its context. Its target is unknown. With a J-beta primer mix and a sample-barcoded 5' primer, a second PCR ran about 6 to 11 cycles. MiXCR, run by TCRdb on the 5' RACE reads, gives a single entry per CDR3 protein. The profile shows roughly 680,000 distinct CDR3 sequences, roughly 20% of them singletons. The record originates from a study of blood T cells in healthy people across ages. On the study more broadly: Template switching picked up about one barcoded beta molecule for each two T cells. General observations from the study: Estimated diversity, derived from one million T cells, was regarded as an underestimate.

The V end was cut by 0 bases, the J end by 4 bases, with 16 bases between. Germline CDR1 DFQATT, CDR2 SNEGSKA (reference sequence). This CDR3 region has 16 residues. The V and J genes are TRBV20-1 and TRBJ1-5; D is unresolved. The clonotype was recovered from a man between 65 and 79 years old in good health. Sequenced: blood. In DNA form, the CDR3 reads TGCAGTGCTAGAGATTCCGACCTGACCTATAATCAGCCCCAGCATTTT. It is translated as CSARDSDLTYNQPQHF.